This T cell receptor (beta chain) was obtained from a study of shared clonotypes between healthy human individuals. A note on this clone: The antigen remains undetermined. Within the sample, other DNA sequences also encode this same CDR3.

This CDR3 is 14 amino acids long. CDR1 is SGHNT, CDR2 YYREEE, per germline (reference sequence). V lost 0 bases, J lost 2 bases, and 9 bases lay in between. Findings and limits, study-wide: Shared across a handful of donors were around 5% of the naive CD4 clonotypes.

Genomic DNA from each subset was divided evenly over several immunoSEQ plates. Sorted-subset replicate PCRs used roughly 210 ng of genomic DNA. This amount corresponded to about 30,000 T cell genomes. Generated by immunoSEQ multiplex PCR, the TCRdb table keeps only in-frame clones and is missing some. The sample yields about 1.5 million clones, approximately 97% seen once. This chain connects TRBV5-4 to TRBJ2-7; D might be TRBD1 (6 bases). This receptor was obtained from a young man in good health. The sequenced sample was naive CD4+ T cells sorted from blood. Subset reported: CD45RA+ positively selected. The CDR3 DNA follows: TGTGCCAGCAGCTTGGGAGGGGGAACCTACGAGCAGTACTTC. Residues: CASSLGGGTYEQYF.